One sample yielded the 23 T cell receptor beta chains listed below, sequenced in a study of TIL therapy for anti-PD-1-resistant metastatic lung cancer. Specified time point: pre-treatment sample, taken before nivolumab and TIL therapy. Sequencing used immunoSEQ v3. Here immunoSEQ multiplex PCR was the method, and the copy in TCRdb shows in-frame clones only, minus some. The sample yields some 18,000 clones, roughly four fifths seen once. Sequences were derived from blood, sampled at baseline. The origin of the receptors is a person between 30 and 79 years old with non-small cell lung cancer.

The rearrangement uses TRBV4-2 and TRBJ1-2; 7 positions match TRBD1. CDR3 length: 16 residues. Germline trimming cut 4 bases from V and 4 bases from J; bases unmatched to any gene: 12. The germline gives CDR1 LGHNA, CDR2 YNFKEQ. CDR3 coding DNA: TGTGCCAGCAGCCCTCCACAGACAGGGATTCTCTATGGCTACACCTTC. As protein: CASSPPQTGILYGYTF.

The rearrangement joins TRBV28 to TRBJ1-1; no reliable D call. Per the germline V gene, CDR1 is MDHEN and CDR2 is SYDVKM. The V gene lost 6 bases and the J gene lost 5 bases, with 10 bases spanning the gap. The CDR3 contains 12 residues. The CDR3 spells CASSYRWTEAFF. CDR3 sequence (DNA): TGTGCCAGCAGCTATCGGTGGACTGAAGCTTTCTTT.

V gene TRBV27 combines with J gene TRBJ1-5; D gene uncertain. The CDR3 extends over 13 amino acids. Germline V lookup: CDR1 MNHEY, CDR2 SMNVEV (reference sequence). V was trimmed by 10 bases and J by 3 bases, leaving 13 bases between them. CDR3 sequence: CATSLNYNQPQHF. CDR3 nucleotides: TGTGCCACCTCCTTAAACTACAATCAGCCCCAGCATTTT.

V usage is TRBV7-4 and J usage is TRBJ2-6; D is uncertain. CDR3 size: 17 residues. The ends were cut back, 2 bases at V and 0 bases at J, with 11 bases in the middle. Looked up from germline, CDR1 is SGHVT and CDR2 is SQSDAQ. The CDR3 loop reads CASSLKVSNSGANVLTF. The CDR3 DNA sequence: TGTGCCAGCAGCTTAAAGGTAAGTAACTCTGGGGCCAACGTCCTGACTTTC.

The chain combines TRBV7-6 with TRBJ2-7; TRBD2 matches 8 bases. The germline CDR1 and CDR2 sequences are SGHVS and FNYEAQ. J was trimmed by 1 base and V by 0 bases; bases with no gene match: 2. The length of the CDR3 is 15 residues. CDR3 sequence reads: CASSLALAESYEQYF. The CDR3 nucleotides are TGTGCCAGCAGCTTAGCACTAGCGGAGTCCTACGAGCAGTACTTC. The full variable domain, its missing parts supplied by reference TRBV7-6 and TRBJ2-7, is GAGVSQSPRYKVTKRGQDVALRCDPISGHVSLYWYRQALGQGPEFLTYFNYEAQQDKSGLPNDRFSAERPEGSISTLTIQRTEQRDSAMYRCASSLALAESYEQYFGPGTRLTVT.

The chain combines TRBV11-2 with TRBJ2-7; D unresolved. This CDR3 spans 14 amino acids. The germline V gene encodes CDR1 SGHAT and CDR2 FQNNGV. Between the trimmed V and J ends, which lost 1 base and 2 bases, there was a span of 9 bases. The CDR3 DNA reads TGTGCCAGCAGCTTAGGTCGAGTGCCCTACGAGCAGTACTTC. It encodes CASSLGRVPYEQYF.

The chain carries TRBV7-2 and TRBJ1-2; D possibly corresponds to TRBD1 (6 bases). Germline V gene sequence: CDR1 SGHTA, CDR2 FQGNSA. V dropped 5 bases and J dropped 3 bases, with 10 bases sitting between them. The CDR3 sequence is 13 residues long. This CDR3 is CASSLKGDYGYTF. The CDR3 nucleotides are TGTGCCAGCAGCCTCAAGGGGGACTATGGCTACACCTTC.

V usage is TRBV6-6 and J usage is TRBJ2-4; tentative D call: TRBD2 (6 bases). Trimming removed 4 bases at V and 1 base at J, with 11 bases between. This CDR3 contains 15 residues. Germline loops: CDR1 MNHNY, CDR2 SVGAGI (reference sequence). The CDR3 protein is CASSLWEAAKNIQYF. The CDR3, as DNA: TGTGCCAGCAGTTTGTGGGAGGCGGCCAAAAACATTCAGTACTTC.

The rearrangement links TRBV7-2 to TRBJ2-7; 8 bases align to TRBD1. The trim removed 3 bases at V and 7 bases at J, leaving 8 bases unmatched. Germline values: CDR1 SGHTA, CDR2 FQGNSA. The CDR3 sequence is 14 residues long. The CDR3 here is CASSFAGGWNEQYF. CDR3 in DNA: TGTGCCAGCAGCTTTGCAGGGGGCTGGAATGAGCAGTACTTC.

CDR3 amino acids: CASSGRPSGGADPGEQYF. The CDR3 nucleotides read TGTGCCAGCAGCGGACGGCCTAGCGGGGGGGCCGACCCTGGCGAGCAGTACTTC. The rearrangement uses TRBV7-2 and TRBJ2-5; TRBD2 matches 12 bases. The J call may be wrong; the DNA end is better matched by TRBJ2-7. CDR3 size: 18 residues. Germline CDR1 SGHTA, CDR2 FQGNSA.

The chain couples TRBV28 to TRBJ2-7; D perhaps matches TRBD2 (5 bases). This CDR3 is built from 14 residues. Looked up from germline, CDR1 is MDHEN and CDR2 is SYDVKM. Trimming stripped 2 bases from V and 5 bases from J, with 13 bases between. In nucleotides, the CDR3 is TGTGCCAGCAGTTTAACCGGGGATTTGGACGAGCAGTACTTC. This codes for CASSLTGDLDEQYF.

J is TRBJ1-1 and V is TRBV5-8; 10 bases are shared with TRBD1. The CDR3 runs to 16 residues. Germline trimming cut 4 bases from V and 3 bases from J; bases unmatched to any gene: 9. CDR1 is SGHTS, CDR2 YDEGEE, per germline. The CDR3 DNA sequence: TGTGCCAGCAGCCTCCGGGACAGGGGTTGGGACACTGAAGCTTTCTTT. Its translation: CASSLRDRGWDTEAFF.

This clone was observed once. V and J are TRBV27 and TRBJ1-1; unclear D gene. V was clipped by 3 bases and J by 1 base, with 6 bases between them. The CDR3 extends over 13 amino acids. Germline assignment: CDR1 MNHEY and CDR2 SMNVEV (reference sequence). CDR3 amino acids: CASSFVENTEAFF. In DNA, the CDR3 is TGTGCCAGCAGTTTTGTCGAGAACACTGAAGCTTTCTTT.

The rearrangement uses TRBV28 and TRBJ1-5, with 7 bases that match TRBD1. V lost 7 bases to trimming and J lost 4 bases; unmatched junction nucleotides: 7. Looked up from germline, CDR1 is MDHEN and CDR2 is SYDVKM. The CDR3 contains 14 residues. The CDR3 region is CASIPLTGNQPQHF. The DNA for the CDR3 is TGTGCCAGCATTCCACTGACAGGGAATCAGCCCCAGCATTTT.

The chain combines TRBV6-5 with TRBJ2-1; D uncertain. From germline, CDR1 is MNHEY and CDR2 SVGAGI. The V and J ends lost 4 bases and 5 bases respectively, with 6 bases between them. The CDR3 sequence is 12 residues long. DNA for the CDR3: TGTGCCAGCAGTTCGGACCACAATGAGCAGTTCTTC. Translation gives CASSSDHNEQFF.

The CDR3 DNA sequence: TGTGCCAGCAGAGATGGGGGCATGAACACTGAAGCTTTCTTT. Translated: CASRDGGMNTEAFF. This chain connects TRBV6-5 to TRBJ1-1; D might be TRBD1 (6 bases). Germline loops: CDR1 MNHEY, CDR2 SVGAGI. Trimming removed 6 bases from V and 0 bases from J, with 11 bases in between. The CDR3 runs to 14 residues.

This sequence joins TRBV7-9 and TRBJ2-5; D might be TRBD2 (7 bases). In germline, CDR1 is SEHNR, CDR2 FQNEAQ (reference sequence). This CDR3 contains 14 residues. Deletions cut 4 bases from V and 5 bases from J, with 14 bases between. The DNA for the CDR3 is TGTGCCAGCAGCTCAAGGGAGGGGGGGGAGACCCAGTACTTC. Its translation: CASSSREGGETQYF.

The rearrangement uses TRBV5-8 and TRBJ1-4; 7 nucleotides match TRBD1. Trimming cost V 4 bases and J 5 bases; bases outside gene matches: 5. The CDR3 contains 14 residues. Germline-derived CDR1 and CDR2 are SGHTS and YDEGEE. CDR3 bases: TGTGCCAGCAGCGTACAGGGGTGGAATGAAAAACTGTTTTTT. Translation gives CASSVQGWNEKLFF.

The chain couples TRBV4-3 to TRBJ2-7; D remains ambiguous. Trimming removed 1 base at V and 4 bases at J, with 11 bases between. This CDR3 is built from 14 residues. Looked up from germline, CDR1 is LGHNA and CDR2 is YSLEER. The CDR3 here is CASSQGTGRYEQYF. CDR3 nucleotide sequence: TGCGCCAGCAGCCAAGGCACGGGCAGGTACGAGCAGTACTTC.

The rearrangement uses TRBV7-6 and TRBJ2-1; a possible D gene is TRBD2 (6 bases). This CDR3 comprises 15 residues. The germline V gene encodes CDR1 SGHVS and CDR2 FNYEAQ. V gave up 0 bases and J gave up 8 bases, with 14 bases separating them. The CDR3 sequence is CASSLAGGRIHEQFF. The CDR3 DNA is TGTGCCAGCAGCTTAGCGGGGGGAAGAATTCATGAGCAGTTCTTC.

The table lists this clone with a count of one. The J gene is TRBJ2-3, the V gene TRBV2; D unresolved. The germline V and J ends were trimmed by 3 bases and 5 bases, with 3 bases remaining between them. This CDR3 has 11 amino acids. From germline, CDR1 is SNHLY and CDR2 FYNNEI. The CDR3 loop is CASSDLDTQYF. The CDR3 nucleotides read TGTGCCAGCAGTGATTTAGATACGCAGTATTTT.

This chain joins TRBV7-9 and TRBJ2-1; the match to TRBD1 covers 8 bases. The CDR3 has 13 residues. J was trimmed by 6 bases and V by 5 bases; bases with no gene match: 3. Looked up from germline, CDR1 is SEHNR and CDR2 is FQNEAQ (reference sequence). In DNA form, the CDR3 reads TGTGCCAGCAGCCCGACAGGGGTCAATGAGCAGTTCTTC. Protein sequence: CASSPTGVNEQFF.

This clone was counted a few times. The chain is built from TRBV19 and TRBJ1-1; D unresolved. V was shortened by 3 bases and J by 3 bases, with 14 bases between the two germline ends. Germline CDR1 reads LNHDA; CDR2 reads SQIVND (reference sequence). The CDR3 runs 15 residues. CDR3 sequence reads: CASSMPHIKDTEAFF. CDR3 in DNA: TGTGCCAGTAGTATGCCCCATATTAAGGACACTGAAGCTTTCTTT.